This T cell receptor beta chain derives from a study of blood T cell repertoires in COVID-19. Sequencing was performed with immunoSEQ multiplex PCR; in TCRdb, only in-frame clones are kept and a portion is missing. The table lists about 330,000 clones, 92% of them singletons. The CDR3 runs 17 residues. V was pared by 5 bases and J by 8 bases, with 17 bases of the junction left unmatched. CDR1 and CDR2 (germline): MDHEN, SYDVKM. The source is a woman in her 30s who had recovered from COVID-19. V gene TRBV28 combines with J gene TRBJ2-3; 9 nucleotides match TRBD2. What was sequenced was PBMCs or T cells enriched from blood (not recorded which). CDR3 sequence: CASSPGGLAGPRGTQYF. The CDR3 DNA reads TGTGCCAGCAGTCCCGGAGGGCTAGCGGGGCCCCGGGGTACGCAGTATTTT.